Sequencing of this TCR beta chain was carried out in a study of blood T cell repertoires in COVID-19. V lost 2 bases and J 2 bases, leaving 12 bases between the germline ends. The CDR3 loop spans 15 amino acids. CDR1 is LGHDT, CDR2 YNNKEL, per germline (reference sequence). TCRdb's table, derived via immunoSEQ multiplex PCR, lists solely in-frame clones and lacks some. The table has roughly 34,000 clones, 90% seen once. Sequencing was carried out using peripheral blood. This sequence was found in a man aged 60-69 years with active COVID-19. The gene calls are TRBV3-1 (or the pseudogene TRBV3-2) and TRBJ2-5; D ambiguous. The CDR3, as DNA: TGTGCCAGCAGCCAACGTACAAGTTATCAAGAGACCCAGTACTTC. Translating it yields CASSQRTSYQETQYF.